A single sample is the source of the 16 T cell receptor beta chains below, sequenced in a study of blood T cell repertoires in COVID-19 (dated by TCRdb to the early 2020s). Library preparation employed the immunoSEQ multiplex PCR assay. Imported from immuneACCESS, the table was reduced by TCRdb to in-frame sequences with V and J called. These copies leave out some clones; in studies compared against another copy, an unresolved V gene accounts for under half, and the cause of the remainder is not known. The sample data list under 150,000 clones, and around 85% of these were observed just once. The top ten clonotypes cover 6.5% to 9.5% of the sample. Sequenced sample: peripheral blood. These receptors all come from an older woman with COVID-19, enrolled during active disease.

The chain joins TRBV5-1 to TRBJ1-1; 10 bases are a match to TRBD1. Looked up from germline, CDR1 is SGHRS and CDR2 is YFSETQ. The CDR3 runs to 18 residues. V lost 2 bases, J lost 1 base, and 11 bases stayed unmatched. CDR3 sequence (DNA): TGCGCCAGCAGCTTAATCCGACAGGGGGCAATCGGGAACACTGAAGCTTTCTTT. Its protein product is CASSLIRQGAIGNTEAFF.

CDR3 DNA: TGCGCCAGTAGTCCCCGTGGGCTACTTTATAATTCACCCCTCCACTTT. This gives the protein CASSPRGLLYNSPLHF. J is TRBJ1-6 and V is TRBV4-1; D unresolved. V was pared by 9 bases and J by 4 bases, with 19 bases between. CDR1 is MGHRA, CDR2 YSYEKL, per germline. The CDR3 is 16 residues long.

The rearrangement links TRBV30 to TRBJ1-2; D gene uncertain. CDR1 and CDR2 from the germline V gene are GTSNPN and SVGIG (reference sequence). V was shortened by 5 bases and J by 0 bases, with 16 bases between the two germline ends. The CDR3 consists of 15 residues. The CDR3 DNA reads as TGTGCCTGGTCCCGGGGAAGTAAAGCTAACTATGGCTACACCTTC. Its translation: CAWSRGSKANYGYTF.

The chain recombines TRBV5-6 with TRBJ1-1, with D perhaps TRBD1 (5 bases). The germline V gene encodes CDR1 SGHDT and CDR2 YYEEEE. The CDR3 consists of 14 residues. The V and J ends lost 4 bases and 0 bases respectively, with 10 bases between them. The CDR3 loop reads CASSPQGMNTEAFF. In DNA form, the CDR3 reads TGTGCCAGCAGCCCTCAGGGAATGAACACTGAAGCTTTCTTT.

CDR3 coding DNA: TGCAGTGCTAGTTACAGGGGTTCGAACACTGAAGCTTTCTTT. Translating it yields CSASYRGSNTEAFF. This chain joins TRBV20-1 and TRBJ1-1; 7 bases match TRBD1. Germline V gene sequence: CDR1 DFQATT, CDR2 SNEGSKA (reference sequence). V gave up 3 bases and J gave up 1 base; unmatched junction bases: 5. This CDR3 region has 14 residues.

CDR3 nucleotide sequence: TGTGCCAGCAGTCCAGGGGTTTGGCAGCCCCAGCATTTT. Translating gives CASSPGVWQPQHF. The V call is TRBV12-3 or TRBV12-4, the J call TRBJ1-5; D is perhaps TRBD1 (6 bases). Trimming shortened V by 5 bases and J by 7 bases, and 12 bases separated the two germline ends. The CDR3 loop spans 13 amino acids.

The chain recombines TRBV4-1 with TRBJ1-1; TRBD1 aligns across 8 bases. This CDR3 comprises 18 residues. Trimming at V came to 1 base and at J to 0 bases, leaving 10 bases not matched to a gene. Looked up from germline, CDR1 is MGHRA and CDR2 is YSYEKL. The CDR3 DNA is TGCGCCAGCAGCCAAGGTCTCGGACAGGGAGGGTTGAACACTGAAGCTTTCTTT. This encodes CASSQGLGQGGLNTEAFF.

The rearrangement joins TRBV3-1 (or the pseudogene TRBV3-2) to TRBJ2-1, with D possibly TRBD2 on 6 matching bases. V lost 0 bases and J lost 3, with 15 bases in between. This CDR3 is built from 17 residues. Germline V lookup: CDR1 LGHDT, CDR2 YNNKEL (reference sequence). CDR3 loop: CASSQDLSSEGYNEQFF. In DNA, the CDR3 is TGTGCCAGCAGCCAAGACCTTTCTAGCGAGGGCTACAATGAGCAGTTCTTC.

The rearrangement links TRBV23-1 to TRBJ1-2; D is uncertain. TRBV23-1 is reported as an ORF; its role is uncertain. CDR3 length: 16 amino acids. V dropped 3 bases and J dropped 0 bases, with 14 bases sitting between them. CDR3 nucleotide sequence: TGCGCCAGCAGTCATTGGTACTGCTCGCCTAACTATGGCTACACCTTC. Translation gives CASSHWYCSPNYGYTF.

V usage is TRBV7-8 and J usage is TRBJ2-1; D is possibly TRBD2 (6 bases). The V gene lost 1 base and the J gene lost 2 bases, with 12 bases spanning the gap. Germline values: CDR1 SGHVS, CDR2 FQNEAQ. CDR3 length: 16 amino acids. The CDR3 is CASSLGGGAPYNEQFF. CDR3 sequence (DNA): TGTGCCAGCAGCTTAGGGGGCGGGGCTCCCTACAATGAGCAGTTCTTC.

The rearrangement joins TRBV5-6 to TRBJ2-3; possibly TRBD1 for D (6 bases). Per germline, CDR1 SGHDT and CDR2 YYEEEE. CDR3 length: 16 residues. Trimming left V 7 bases short and J 2 bases short, with 20 bases between. CDR3 bases: TGTGCCAGCGTTCGAACAGGGACGTTTTTCACAGATACGCAGTATTTT. Its protein product is CASVRTGTFFTDTQYF.

The genes are TRBV4-3 and TRBJ1-4; no firm D call. The CDR3 loop spans 13 amino acids. Germline V gene lookup returns CDR1 LGHNA and CDR2 YSLEER. This CDR3 is CATNRGANEKLFF. Here the CDR3 DNA reads TGCGCAACTAACCGAGGTGCCAATGAAAAACTGTTTTTT.

This clone has only one observation. V usage is TRBV5-1 and J usage is TRBJ1-1, with no clear D. The CDR3 covers 20 residues. Germline loops: CDR1 SGHRS, CDR2 YFSETQ. The germline V and J ends were trimmed by 1 base and 0 bases, with 25 bases remaining between them. Here the CDR3 DNA reads TGCGCCAGCAGCTTGCTCAGAGCTCAGGCGAACGCCGCCGTGAACACTGAAGCTTTCTTT. Protein product: CASSLLRAQANAAVNTEAFF.

The V gene is TRBV24-1, the J gene TRBJ2-7, with TRBD2 identical over 7 bases. This CDR3 spans 13 amino acids. With V trimmed by 10 bases and J by 0 bases, 5 bases remained unmatched. Germline V gene sequence: CDR1 KGHDR, CDR2 SFDVKD. As DNA, the CDR3 is TGTGCCACTCGGGGGGAACTCTCCTACGAGCAGTACTTC. Encoded protein: CATRGELSYEQYF.

The chain recombines TRBV5-6 with TRBJ1-4, with a possible D match to TRBD1 (5 bases). Trimming stripped 1 base from V and 12 bases from J, with 16 bases between. This CDR3 contains 14 residues. The germline CDR1 and CDR2 sequences are SGHDT and YYEEEE. The CDR3 DNA follows: TGTGCCAGCAGCTTGAACTGGGGGGAGCGGGAACTGTTTTTT. Amino acid sequence: CASSLNWGERELFF.

The chain uses TRBV28 and TRBJ2-7, with D unclear. The length of the CDR3 is 14 residues. Germline lookup yields CDR1 MDHEN and CDR2 SYDVKM. Trimming removed 2 bases from V and 6 bases from J, with 14 bases in between. CDR3 residues: CASSLGQPPGEQYF. In DNA form, the CDR3 reads TGTGCCAGCAGTTTAGGGCAGCCCCCAGGCGAGCAGTACTTC.